What follows is one T cell receptor (beta chain) and its context. What it binds is not known. With V trimmed by 8 bases and J by 4 bases, 9 bases remained unmatched. This CDR3 is built from 15 residues. Germline-derived CDR1 and CDR2 are MGHRA and YSYEKL. It was second doses at about 4 or about 12 weeks that were pooled. The entry originates in a study of T cell responses to AZD1222 COVID-19 vaccine. Study-level points and caveats: No day 14 peak samples; only post-peak repertoires were characterized. Donors in the cohort were predominantly white British and more often female, and clonal diversity was possibly underestimated.

The table came from immunoSEQ multiplex PCR; TCRdb's copy has only in-frame clones and leaves some out. The sample carries around 160,000 clones, about 90% recorded once. This clonotype originated in an adult who received the AZD1222 COVID-19 vaccine. The sequenced sample was peripheral blood, obtained 28 days after the second AZD1222 dose. The chain combines TRBV4-1 with TRBJ2-3, with 10 bases that match TRBD2. In DNA, the CDR3 is TGCGCCAGCGCTAACCAGCGGGAGGGTCCAGATACGCAGTATTTT. Amino acids: CASANQREGPDTQYF.